The next 23 T cell receptor beta chains were all read from a single sample in a study of blood T cell repertoires in COVID-19. Here immunoSEQ multiplex PCR was the method, and the copy in TCRdb shows in-frame clones only, minus some. This sample has about 320,000 clones, with 90% to 95% found just once. The specimen was PBMCs or T cells enriched from blood (not recorded which). Every receptor here comes from a woman in her 30s who had been exposed to COVID-19.

The chain joins TRBV7-2 to TRBJ2-3; 9 nucleotides match TRBD2. Germline CDR1 and CDR2: SGHTA and FQGNSA. The CDR3 runs to 16 residues. The V and J ends lost 3 bases and 8 bases, in that order; junction bases with no gene match: 12. The CDR3: CASSLGPGGGAGTQYF. CDR3 coding DNA: TGTGCCAGCAGCTTGGGACCCGGCGGGGGGGCCGGTACGCAGTATTTT.

This rearrangement joins TRBV3-1 (or the pseudogene TRBV3-2) to TRBJ1-3; 7 bases map to TRBD1. The CDR3 has 16 amino acids. V was pared by 0 bases and J by 1 base, with 3 bases of the junction left unmatched. Per the germline V gene, CDR1 is LGHDT and CDR2 is YNNKEL (reference sequence). CDR3 sequence (DNA): TGTGCCAGCAGCCAAGACGACAGGGTTTCTGGAAACACCATATATTTT. Its protein product is CASSQDDRVSGNTIYF.

This chain joins TRBV11-3 and TRBJ2-2, with 8 positions matching TRBD1. Trimming at V came to 2 bases and at J to 5 bases, leaving 1 base not matched to a gene. The CDR3 has 14 amino acids. Looked up from germline, CDR1 is SGHNT and CDR2 is YENEEA. This CDR3 is CASSLRQGTGELFF. The CDR3 DNA reads TGTGCCAGCAGCTTAAGACAGGGGACCGGGGAGCTGTTTTTT. Full variable domain (rest looked up from reference TRBV11-3 and TRBJ2-2): EAGVVQSPRYKIIEKKQPVAFWCNPISGHNTLYWYLQNLGQGPELLIRYENEEAVDDSQLPKDRFSAERLKGVDSTLKIQPAELGDSAVYLCASSLRQGTGELFFGEGSRLTVL.

V and J are TRBV7-9 and TRBJ1-3; D ambiguous. The V gene lost 7 bases and the J gene lost 0 bases, with 13 bases spanning the gap. This CDR3 is 15 amino acids long. Germline CDR1 SEHNR, CDR2 FQNEAQ (reference sequence). In DNA form, the CDR3 reads TGTGCCAGCACCACGACTTCCAGCTCTGGAAACACCATATATTTT. The encoded protein is CASTTTSSSGNTIYF.

This chain uses TRBV19 with TRBJ1-2; 11 positions agree with TRBD1. Germline V gene lookup returns CDR1 LNHDA and CDR2 SQIVND (reference sequence). V lost 5 bases to trimming and J lost 7 bases; unmatched junction nucleotides: 12. The CDR3 sequence is 16 residues long. In DNA, the CDR3 is TGTGCCAGTAGTCCAGGACAGGGGGCTCTTCCTCGTGGCTACACCTTC. The encoded protein is CASSPGQGALPRGYTF.

The rearrangement uses TRBV4-1 and TRBJ2-1; maybe TRBD2 (6 bases). Between the trimmed V and J ends, which lost 1 base and 0 bases, there was a span of 10 bases. The CDR3 is 16 residues long. Germline lookup yields CDR1 MGHRA and CDR2 YSYEKL. CDR3 DNA: TGCGCCAGCAGCCAAGGGGTCGGGGGCTCCTACAATGAGCAGTTCTTC. Its translation: CASSQGVGGSYNEQFF.

The V call is TRBV5-1, the J call TRBJ2-5; D not resolved. Germline assignment: CDR1 SGHRS and CDR2 YFSETQ. The CDR3 has 11 residues. V was pared by 3 bases and J by 2 bases, with 2 bases between. The CDR3 DNA follows: TGCGCCAGCAGCTCGCAAGAGACCCAGTACTTC. This codes for CASSSQETQYF. The whole variable domain, remainder taken from reference TRBV5-1 and TRBJ2-5, is KAGVTQTPRYLIKTRGQQVTLSCSPISGHRSVSWYQQTPGQGLQFLFEYFSETQRNKGNFPGRFSGRQFSNSRSEMNVSTLELGDSALYLCASSSQETQYFGPGTRLLVL.

The V and J genes are TRBV4-1 and TRBJ2-5; a weak D match, TRBD2 (6 bases). The germline V gene has CDR1 MGHRA and CDR2 YSYEKL. Trimming stripped 4 bases from V and 3 bases from J, with 21 bases between. The CDR3 extends over 17 amino acids. DNA for the CDR3: TGCGCCAGCAGCCCATTGTCGGGGGTCGATTGGAAAGAGACCCAGTACTTC. Its protein product is CASSPLSGVDWKETQYF.

The chain has TRBV4-2 and TRBJ1-6, with TRBD1 as a possible D gene (6 bases). Germline V gene data show CDR1 as LGHNA and CDR2 as YNFKEQ. The CDR3 is made up of 15 amino acids. V dropped 4 bases and J dropped 6 bases, with 13 bases sitting between them. The CDR3 DNA reads as TGTGCCAGCAGCCGAAACAGGGAAAGTAATTCACCCCTCCACTTT. It is translated as CASSRNRESNSPLHF.

The CDR3 coding sequence is TGTGCCTGGAGTGTTAGAGGTCAGGGGGCCTTCTCTGGAAACACCATATATTTT. Protein product: CAWSVRGQGAFSGNTIYF. V is TRBV30 and J is TRBJ1-3; the match to TRBD1 covers 8 bases. The CDR3 runs 18 residues. Per germline, CDR1 GTSNPN and CDR2 SVGIG (reference sequence). V was pared by 0 bases and J by 0 bases, with 10 bases of the junction left unmatched.

The V gene is TRBV7-7, the J gene TRBJ2-3; 8 positions agree with TRBD2. This CDR3 spans 16 amino acids. Trimming took 1 base from V and 2 from J; bases not matched to a gene: 5. In germline, CDR1 is SSHAT, CDR2 FNYEAQ (reference sequence). The CDR3 nucleotides read TGTGCCAGCAGCTTAGATTATAGCGGGGACACAGATACGCAGTATTTT. Residues: CASSLDYSGDTDTQYF.

This clone was found a few times. This chain connects TRBV12-3 or TRBV12-4 to TRBJ2-1; 9 nucleotides match TRBD2. The junction had 0 bases not matched to a gene; V was cut back by 7 bases and J by 2 bases. This CDR3 region has 13 residues. The CDR3 nucleotides are TGTGCCAGCAAGCGGGGGGCCTACAATGAGCAGTTCTTC. The encoded protein is CASKRGAYNEQFF.

The genes are TRBV14 and TRBJ1-1; maybe TRBD1 (5 bases). The CDR3 is 14 amino acids. Trimming removed 4 bases at V and 0 bases at J, with 9 bases between. Germline lookup yields CDR1 SGHDN and CDR2 FVKESK. Here the CDR3 DNA reads TGTGCCAGCAGCCGGAGACAGTTGAACACTGAAGCTTTCTTT. It encodes CASSRRQLNTEAFF.

The J gene is TRBJ2-7, the V gene TRBV18; 7 nucleotides agree with TRBD1. The CDR3 sequence is 15 residues long. The germline gives CDR1 KGHSH, CDR2 LQKENI. V lost 5 bases to trimming and J lost 4 bases; unmatched junction nucleotides: 11. CDR3 in DNA: TGTGCCAGCTCATCAACCCGGGGACAGCGGTACGAGCAGTACTTC. Translated: CASSSTRGQRYEQYF.

The chain carries TRBV6-5 and TRBJ1-1; 7 nucleotides align to TRBD1. Germline values: CDR1 MNHEY, CDR2 SVGAGI. There are 13 residues in the CDR3. V trimming: 6 bases; J trimming: 4 bases; junction bases outside the gene matches: 5. In nucleotides, the CDR3 is TGTGCCAGCAGCCCGGGACAGCTCACTGAAGCTTTCTTT. As protein: CASSPGQLTEAFF.

This clone was picked up one time. The rearrangement links TRBV13 to TRBJ1-1; D is undetermined. This CDR3 has 14 residues. Germline CDR1 PRHDT, CDR2 FYEKMQ (reference sequence). The ends were cut back, 5 bases at V and 1 base at J, with 11 bases in the middle. The CDR3: CASSQYPGNTEAFF. The CDR3 DNA follows: TGTGCCAGCAGCCAATATCCGGGGAACACTGAAGCTTTCTTT.

The CDR3 DNA reads as TGTGCCAGCAGCTTAAAAGGGGGCAATCAGCCCCAGCATTTT. Amino acids: CASSLKGGNQPQHF. The genes are TRBV7-9 and TRBJ1-5, with a weak D call TRBD1 (5 bases). Germline CDR1 SEHNR, CDR2 FQNEAQ (reference sequence). The CDR3 is 14 residues long. Between the trimmed V and J ends, which lost 2 bases and 2 bases, there was a span of 7 bases.

The V call is TRBV13, the J call TRBJ1-2; D not certain. Trimming stripped 0 bases from V and 2 bases from J, with 10 bases between. CDR1 is PRHDT, CDR2 FYEKMQ, per germline (reference sequence). The CDR3 contains 15 residues. Written as DNA, the CDR3 is TGTGCCAGCAGCTTAGGCCCCGACACAAACTATGGCTACACCTTC. It specifies CASSLGPDTNYGYTF.

The V gene is TRBV15, the J gene TRBJ1-2; no definite D call. The CDR3 covers 12 residues. Germline CDR1 and CDR2: LNHNV and YYDKDF (reference sequence). V was clipped by 6 bases and J by 6 bases, with 11 bases between them. CDR3 nucleotides: TGTGCCACCAGTGTGGGAGTTGATGGCTACACCTTC. Translated, it gives CATSVGVDGYTF. Using reference TRBV15 and TRBJ1-2 for the parts outside the CDR3, the full variable domain is DAMVIQNPRYQVTQFGKPVTLSCSQTLNHNVMYWYQQKSSQAPKLLFHYYDKDFNNEADTPDNFQSRRPNTSFCFLDIRSPGLGDTAMYLCATSVGVDGYTFGSGTRLTVV.

This clone has only a few counts. The chain links TRBV29-1 to TRBJ1-1, with D maybe TRBD1 (5 bases). With 7 bases removed from V and 4 bases from J, the gap between germline ends came to 16 bases. Germline V lookup: CDR1 SQVTM, CDR2 ANQGSEA. The CDR3 loop spans 13 amino acids. CDR3 sequence reads: CSGADGRATEAFF. CDR3 nucleotide sequence: TGCAGCGGGGCCGACGGCAGGGCCACTGAAGCTTTCTTT. Together with reference TRBV29-1 and TRBJ1-1, the CDR3 gives the full variable domain: SAVISQKPSRDICQRGTSLTIQCQVDSQVTMMFWYRQQPGQSLTLIATANQGSEATYESGFVIDKFPISRPNLTFSTLTVSNMSPEDSSIYLCSGADGRATEAFFGQGTRLTVV.

This rearrangement joins TRBV7-2 to TRBJ2-5; D unresolved. Germline V gene data show CDR1 as SGHTA and CDR2 as FQGNSA. The ends were cut back, 5 bases at V and 0 bases at J, with 4 bases in the middle. The CDR3 contains 12 residues. CDR3 in amino acids: CASSLYQETQYF. Here the CDR3 DNA reads TGTGCCAGCAGCCTGTACCAAGAGACCCAGTACTTC. Drawing the rest from reference TRBV7-2 and TRBJ2-5, the complete variable domain is GAGVSQSPSNKVTEKGKDVELRCDPISGHTALYWYRQSLGQGLEFLIYFQGNSAPDKSGLPSDRFSAERTGGSVSTLTIQRTQQEDSAVYLCASSLYQETQYFGPGTRLLVL.

The genes are TRBV6-5 and TRBJ2-1; a possible D gene is TRBD2 (6 bases). Trimming cost V 2 bases and J 0 bases, with 11 bases left between them. Germline CDR1 and CDR2: MNHEY and SVGAGI. This CDR3 region has 16 residues. The CDR3 nucleotides read TGTGCCAGCAGTTACGTAGAGGGACTCTCCTACAATGAGCAGTTCTTC. Residues: CASSYVEGLSYNEQFF.

This chain joins TRBV7-2 and TRBJ2-3; D is possibly TRBD2 (6 bases). Trimming pared 3 bases from V and 5 bases from J, leaving 12 bases between. This CDR3 contains 14 residues. Germline V gene lookup returns CDR1 SGHTA and CDR2 FQGNSA. CDR3 nucleotide sequence: TGTGCCAGCAGCTTCCGGAGGGACGAAGATACGCAGTATTTT. This translates into CASSFRRDEDTQYF. The full variable domain, its missing parts supplied by reference TRBV7-2 and TRBJ2-3, is GAGVSQSPSNKVTEKGKDVELRCDPISGHTALYWYRQSLGQGLEFLIYFQGNSAPDKSGLPSDRFSAERTGGSVSTLTIQRTQQEDSAVYLCASSFRRDEDTQYFGPGTRLTVL.